The 5 T cell receptor beta chains given below trace back to one sample, sequenced in a study of shared clonotypes between healthy human individuals. The data were produced by immunoSEQ multiplex PCR, yet TCRdb's version contains in-frame clones alone and is incomplete. The sample has millions of clones, 90% to 95% seen once. Sequencing input: naive CD4+ T cells sorted from blood. Regarding subset: CD45RA+ positively selected. These TCRs come from a man between 18 and 35 years old in good health.

The sample holds one count of this clone. The sample contains more than one DNA sequence encoding this CDR3. This chain joins TRBV9 and TRBJ1-6, with 9 nucleotides matching TRBD1. CDR1 and CDR2 (germline): SGDLS, YYNGEE. After removal of 0 bases from V and 6 bases from J, the junction contained 4 bases not matched to a gene. The CDR3 is 16 residues long. The CDR3 sequence: CASSVGPTGGNSPLHF. CDR3 sequence (DNA): TGTGCCAGCAGCGTAGGTCCGACAGGGGGTAATTCACCCCTCCACTTT.

The chain couples TRBV29-1 to TRBJ1-2; D ambiguous. This CDR3 region has 13 residues. Germline-derived CDR1 and CDR2 are SQVTM and ANQGSEA. The CDR3 protein is CNPNRRGSYGYTF. DNA for the CDR3: TGCAACCCCAATCGGAGAGGATCCTATGGCTACACCTTC.

The chain recombines TRBV4-2 with TRBJ2-7; 9 bases agree with TRBD1. Germline trimming cut 7 bases from V and 6 bases from J; bases unmatched to any gene: 16. Germline V gene sequence: CDR1 LGHNA, CDR2 YNFKEQ. The CDR3 contains 16 residues. CDR3: CASKGQGIGPGLEQYF. The CDR3 region has the DNA TGTGCCAGCAAAGGACAGGGGATAGGTCCGGGCCTCGAGCAGTACTTC.

This clone was detected only once. The chain employs TRBV4-1 and TRBJ1-1, with no clear D. Germline V CDR1 and CDR2: MGHRA, YSYEKL. The V and J ends lost 0 bases and 2 bases respectively, with 7 bases between them. The CDR3 extends over 14 amino acids. In DNA, the CDR3 is TGCGCCAGCAGCCAAGAGTTGGCTAACACTGAAGCTTTCTTT. Translated, it gives CASSQELANTEAFF.

The CDR3 DNA sequence: TGTGCCAGCAGTTACGGCGGCTATGGCTACACCTTC. Translating gives CASSYGGYGYTF. The rearrangement links TRBV6-6 to TRBJ1-2; D is undetermined. V lost 2 bases, J lost 4 bases, and 5 bases lay in between. The CDR3 consists of 12 residues. Germline V gene lookup returns CDR1 MNHNY and CDR2 SVGAGI (reference sequence).